The source of this T cell receptor beta chain is a study of metastatic and nonmetastatic thyroid tumors. Study in general: Repertoires were compared across blood and tumor or nodule tissue from malignant and benign thyroid patients.

No patient had received any treatment before thyroid surgery. As to this clone: What it recognizes is unknown. A much larger clone is a single base away; this may be a read error.

With 1 base clipped from V and 2 bases from J, the junction kept 3 bases outside the gene matches. CDR1 is SGHRS, CDR2 YFSETQ, per germline. The CDR3 extends over 15 amino acids. Whole-study findings and limits: Reportedly, malignant thyroid tumors had significantly higher TCR beta diversity than benign nodules, in blood and tumor.

In the authors' methods: A papillary thyroid cancer distant-metastasis classifier was built from CDR3 differences across clinicopathological groups. TCRdb reprocessed the PCR reads using MiXCR. It is TCRdb's table, rather than the study itself, that gives the V and J calls and clone size. Of roughly 98,000 clones in the sample, about 15% were seen once. The receptor was derived from a female donor with papillary thyroid cancer or a benign thyroid nodule (not recorded which). Some clones in this sample may be carry-over from other donors' samples. The rearrangement uses TRBV5-1 and TRBJ2-5, with 9 bases matching TRBD1. Sequencing was performed on blood. The CDR3 DNA sequence: TGCGCCAGCAGCTTGTGGGGACAGGGACAAGAGACCCAGTACTTC. This codes for CASSLWGQGQETQYF.